Presented here are 5 T cell receptor beta chains from one specimen sequenced in a study of Ad26.COV2.S vaccination and SARS-CoV-2 variants. Data came from immunoSEQ multiplex PCR; TCRdb stores just in-frame clones and leaves some out. The table includes nearly 95,000 clones, roughly 85% detected once. The sequenced sample was peripheral blood, obtained after recovery from COVID-19. The receptor set was obtained from a human donor who had recovered from COVID-19.

The genes are TRBV24-1 and TRBJ2-5; 9 nucleotides match TRBD1. The CDR3 consists of 15 residues. Germline assignment: CDR1 KGHDR and CDR2 SFDVKD. The ends lost 0 bases at V and 5 bases at J; junction bases unmatched: 3. The CDR3 loop is CATSDLTGGRETQYF. The CDR3 nucleotides are TGTGCCACCAGTGATTTGACAGGGGGCCGTGAGACCCAGTACTTC.

This clone appeared once. V is TRBV3-1 (or the pseudogene TRBV3-2) and J is TRBJ1-6; tentative D call: TRBD1 (6 bases). V lost 5 bases and J lost 8, with 13 bases in between. CDR3 length: 14 residues. CDR1 and CDR2 from the germline V gene are LGHDT and YNNKEL (reference sequence). The CDR3 DNA sequence: TGTGCCAGCAGCTCCACCGGGACATATTCACCCCTCCACTTT. It yields the protein CASSSTGTYSPLHF.

In DNA form, the CDR3 reads TGTGCTAGTGGTTTGATATTCAGGGATACGCAGTATTTT. Translating gives CASGLIFRDTQYF. The chain couples TRBV12-5 to TRBJ2-3; D call uncertain. CDR1 is LGHNT and CDR2 is FRNRAP in the germline V gene. This CDR3 has 13 residues. Trimming removed 2 bases from V and 6 bases from J, with 9 bases in between.

J is TRBJ2-7 and V is TRBV7-9; possibly TRBD2 for D (5 bases). CDR3 length: 13 residues. Per the germline V gene, CDR1 is SEHNR and CDR2 is FQNEAQ (reference sequence). The V and J ends lost 5 bases and 5 bases respectively, with 13 bases between them. In nucleotides, the CDR3 is TGTGCCAGCAGCCCCTACGCGACTAACGAGCAGTACTTC. Translation gives CASSPYATNEQYF.

The chain links TRBV2 to TRBJ1-3; D may be TRBD1 (5 bases). CDR3 length: 14 residues. CDR1 is SNHLY and CDR2 is FYNNEI in the germline V gene. The V gene lost 2 bases and the J gene lost 2 bases, with 7 bases spanning the gap. This CDR3 reads CASSEPRAGNTIYF. For the CDR3, the DNA is TGTGCCAGCAGTGAACCCAGGGCTGGAAACACCATATATTTT.